A selection of T cell receptor beta chains follows, all from one sample in a study of vaccination and CD4 T cells after COVID-19. No cognate antigen is known for these TCRs. TCRdb reprocessed the PCR reads via MiXCR and lists one record per CDR3 protein. The sample holds some 1,600 distinct CDR3 sequences, around 64% seen once. The source was CD4+ T cells from blood, cultured in vitro, collected after SARS-CoV-2 vaccination. These receptors were obtained from a human donor who had recovered from COVID-19. Each CDR3 is given with its conserved first and last residue. D genes are given only for firm matches. Size is stated for part of the rows, as once, few or many counts, or as a class when the clone is expanded.

-	TRBD1	TRBJ1-1	TRBV19	CASSISGGIEAFF
-	-	TRBJ2-3	TRBV28	CASSLQGGDTQYF
once	-	TRBJ2-7	TRBV20-1	CSASWGEQYF
-	-	TRBJ2-3	TRBV7-2	CASSLMATDTQYF
-	TRBD2	TRBJ2-1	TRBV20-1	CSARVTSGGSSYNEQFF
-	TRBD1	TRBJ2-7	TRBV19	CASSPSQGARYEQYF
-	-	TRBJ1-2	TRBV7-3	CASSLGGGSNYGYTF
-	-	TRBJ1-5	TRBV7-2	CASSYRGNQPQHF
-	-	TRBJ1-1	TRBV11-3	CASRDWTDTEAFF
-	-	TRBJ1-1	TRBV27	CASSFRVPMNTEAFF
medium-sized	-	TRBJ1-2	TRBV11-2	CASSFRVQGSFGYTF
-	TRBD1	TRBJ2-5	TRBV11-2	CASSIQGAGETQYF
-	-	TRBJ1-1	TRBV6-1	CASSGYGKSENTEAFF
-	-	TRBJ2-2	TRBV27	CASSYPSTPGPGELFF
large	-	TRBJ2-7	TRBV30	CAWRLERSSYEQYF
-	-	TRBJ1-5	TRBV29-1	CSVEDWSREAFNQPQHF